This T cell receptor beta chain was profiled in a study of control samples from healthy donors and cancer patients. Germline V gene sequence: CDR1 LNHDA, CDR2 SQIVND (reference sequence). V was shortened by 5 bases and J by 5 bases, with 13 bases between the two germline ends. The CDR3 covers 14 residues. Here immunoSEQ multiplex PCR was the method, and the copy in TCRdb shows in-frame clones only, minus some. Among about 190,000 clones listed, approximately 90% were seen once. The sequence came from a man younger than 45 in good health. Sequenced: blood. V usage is TRBV19 and J usage is TRBJ1-5; D uncertain. CDR3 residues: CASSLQFSDQPQHF. CDR3 coding DNA: TGTGCCAGTAGTCTACAGTTTTCGGATCAGCCCCAGCATTTT.